The text below deals with one T cell receptor (beta chain). No antigen is known for it. No much larger clonotype is one base removed from it; base qualities were not supplied. Preparation of the library involved PCR. At the Johns Hopkins FTIC core, DNA from the cultured CD4+ T cells underwent TCR sequencing with the Oncomine TCR Beta short-read assay. The QIAamp micro DNA kit was used to extract genomic DNA from the cultured CD4+ T cells. Oncomine TCR Beta libraries from cultured CD4+ T cells were pooled with unique dual indexes and sequenced on an Illumina iSeq 100. On the authors' methods: Non-productive sequences were removed, and CDR3s not starting with C, not ending with F or W, or shorter than 7 amino acids were discarded. Antigen-specific clonotypes were identified with the MANAFEST web application by comparing peptide-stimulated wells with reference and other culture wells. For a clone to be called positive, the clone needed an FDR below 0.05, an odds ratio above 5, and a productive frequency above 0.1% in at least two of three replicate wells. Cross-reactive clonotypes were defined as significantly expanded in both SARS-CoV-2 spike wells and at least one common cold coronavirus spike condition. Similarity between CDR3 sequences was evaluated in R version 3.6.1 using Levenshtein distances (stringdist) and unrooted phylogenetic trees (ape). TCRdb reanalyzed the raw reads on its own, using fastp at Q25 for trimming and MiXCR for clone calling, and kept in-frame beta chains. Each CDR3 protein gets just one entry, which takes the most common genes and DNA from the rows behind it. The V and J calls follow TCRdb's processing rather than the paper's. The sample records around 19,000 distinct CDR3 sequences, 49% of which are singletons. Clones ranked in the top ten supply roughly 4% of the sample.

These data belong to a study of vaccination and CD4 T cells after COVID-19 (dated by TCRdb to between 2022 and 2023). Describing the broader study: Convalescent patients had a positive SARS-CoV-2 result on nasal swab PCR, and of these patients, fewer than ten had mild disease and one had severe disease. The convalescent cohort included six males and four females, with two Hispanic individuals, seven Caucasians, two Asians and one multiracial person. Participants received two doses of either the Pfizer-BioNTech BNT162b2 vaccine (n=8) or the Moderna mRNA-1273 vaccine (n=2). Post-COVID blood samples were collected from convalescent patients a median of around 100 days after diagnosis, with a range of roughly 30 to 170 days. Post-vaccine blood samples were obtained a median of roughly 75 days after the second vaccine dose, with a range of about 13 to 250 days. Overlapping spike peptide pools from SARS-CoV-2 and from the common cold coronaviruses HCoV-NL63, HCoV-OC43 and HCoV-229E were used as culture stimuli. In control cultures, a CEFX viral epitope pool was used as positive control, an HIV-1 Nef peptide pool was used as negative control, or no peptide was added. In roughly eleven COVID-19 convalescent patients and a handful of infection-naive healthy vaccine recipients, the spike-specific CD4+ TCR repertoire before mRNA vaccination was compared with the repertoire after mRNA vaccination. Here is what the overall study found, with its caveats: In convalescent patients, a median approximately 83% of post-vaccine SARS-CoV-2-reactive clones were detected only after vaccination, and vaccine-specific priming was suggested by this finding. An increase in the median number of SARS-CoV-2-reactive clonotypes from 21 after infection to 38 after vaccination was observed, but the change was not found to be significant. Nearly all vaccine-specific clones in convalescent patients (304 of 307) were mono-reactive for SARS-CoV-2 spike rather than cross-reactive with common cold coronaviruses. The number of convalescent patients in the study was relatively small, and the study did not examine early timepoints following natural infection.

Explained via the paper, the treatment or condition label denotes: roughly 11-day PBMC culture with coronavirus spike peptide pools or control peptides (ViraFEST assay). The study used the ViraFEST assay, which expanded antigen-specific T cells with peptide pools and then identified expanded clonotypes by TCR sequencing. The convalescent patients' positive SARS-CoV-2 PCR tests fell between March and December 2020, which was before the Alpha, Beta and Delta variants emerged in the United States. Each well held two million PBMCs cultured with approximately 10 ug/ml peptide pools in IMDM containing roughly 5% human AB serum and approximately 10 IU/ml IL-2. Half of the culture medium was replaced with fresh IL-2-containing medium on days 3 and 7. After roughly nine days of culture, CD4+ T cells were isolated by negative selection using the EasySep CD4+ T cell isolation kit. PBMCs were separated from whole blood using Ficoll-Paque Plus gradient centrifugation and then either used fresh or cryopreserved at -140C. In general, triplicate wells were set up for every culture condition.

The sequence derives from a human donor who had recovered from COVID-19. The sequenced material came from CD4+ T cells from blood, cultured in vitro.

The DNA reads TGTGCCACCAGTGGAGAGGCTAGTAGCACAGATACGCAGTATTTT. Its translation is CATSGEASSTDTQYF. Recombination connected TRBV24-1 to TRBJ2-3, with the D gene not confidently named. The CDR1 and CDR2 encoded by the germline V gene are KGHDR and SFDVKD. The junction shows trimming of 5 bases on V and 0 bases on J, plus 11 bases between the germline ends. The CDR3 runs 15 residues from the cysteine to the phenylalanine. The retained sequence is limited to the CDR3, 45 bases, with the frame set at the first base.